A selection of T cell receptor beta chains follows, all from one sample in a study of blood T cell repertoires in COVID-19. TCRdb's table, derived via immunoSEQ multiplex PCR, lists solely in-frame clones and lacks some. The repertoire holds about 73,000 clones, with 75% to 80% as singletons. The sequenced material came from peripheral blood. Receptor source: a man between 65 and 79 years old with COVID-19, enrolled during active disease. Both conserved end residues are part of each CDR3. The D gene is left open where the match is weak. Clone size is not always given. Where it is, it says once, few, many or a class for expanded clones.

J,size,V,D,DNA,CDR3
TRBJ2-7,once,TRBV7-9,NA,TGTGCCAGCAGCTCTGGACAGGGACTACTACGCGGGCAGTACTTC,CASSSGQGLLRGQYF
TRBJ1-4,NA,TRBV6-1,NA,TGTGCCAGCAGTGAAGGACAGGTGCTTAATGAAAAACTGTTTTTT,CASSEGQVLNEKLFF
TRBJ1-5,NA,TRBV4-2,TRBD1,TGTGCCAGCAGCCTCGGGACAGGGTGGAAGGTCGTCGGTCTTAGCAATCAGCCCCAGCATTTT,CASSLGTGWKVVGLSNQPQHF
TRBJ2-1,few,TRBV3-1/TRBV3-2,TRBD2,TGTGCCAGCAGCGCACTAGCGGCATACAATGAGCAGTTCTTC,CASSALAAYNEQFF
TRBJ2-7,NA,TRBV6-5,NA,TGTGCCAGCACTGGGTGGGCTACCAACTACGAGCAGTACTTC,CASTGWATNYEQYF
TRBJ2-1,NA,TRBV5-1,TRBD2,TGCGCCAGCAGCTCGGGGACTAGCGGGAGCAATGAGCAGTTCTTC,CASSSGTSGSNEQFF
TRBJ2-2,NA,TRBV28,TRBD2,TGTGCCAGCAGTTTATACGGGAGGACCGGGGAGCTGTTTTTT,CASSLYGRTGELFF
TRBJ1-2,NA,TRBV4-1,NA,TGCGCCAGCAGCTCCACCCCAGGACTCCTGACTGCCTATGGCTACACCTTC,CASSSTPGLLTAYGYTF
TRBJ1-2,NA,TRBV3-1/TRBV3-2,NA,TGTGCCAGCAGCCAAGTACAGGGAGACTATGGCTACACCTTC,CASSQVQGDYGYTF
TRBJ2-1,NA,TRBV10-2,TRBD2,TGCGCCAGCAGTGCGTTTAGCGGGAGGGCCTACAATGAGCAGTTCTTC,CASSAFSGRAYNEQFF
TRBJ2-1,NA,TRBV5-4,TRBD2,TGTGCCAGCAGCTTGGGTCAGGGGTCAGCGGGAGGGCGTCTTGAGCAGTTCTTC,CASSLGQGSAGGRLEQFF
TRBJ1-2,NA,TRBV19,NA,TGTGCCAGTAGTACGAACTATGGCTACACCTTC,CASSTNYGYTF
TRBJ2-7,NA,TRBV11-2,NA,TGTGCCAGCAGCTTTCAAGGTGGAGGACTGTTCTACGAGCAGTACTTC,CASSFQGGGLFYEQYF
TRBJ1-2,few,TRBV6-1,NA,TGTGCCAGCAGTGAACATGGACAGAGAGACTATGGCTACACCTTC,CASSEHGQRDYGYTF
TRBJ2-1,NA,TRBV10-3,TRBD1,TGTGCCATCAGGGCGGGACAGGGCTACAATGAGCAGTTCTTC,CAIRAGQGYNEQFF
TRBJ2-1,NA,TRBV5-1,NA,TGCGCCAGCAGCCTACAGGGCGAAAGCTCCTACAATGAGCAGTTCTTC,CASSLQGESSYNEQFF
TRBJ1-1,NA,TRBV18,NA,TGTGCCAGCTCACCAACCGGGACTGAAGCTTTCTTT,CASSPTGTEAFF
TRBJ2-1,NA,TRBV20-1,NA,TGCAGTGCTAGAGCGGGGTTTCGGCAGTTCTTC,CSARAGFRQFF
TRBJ1-6,NA,TRBV2,NA,TGTGCCAGCAGTGAATCGCAGAGGGATAATTCACCCCTCCACTTT,CASSESQRDNSPLHF
TRBJ2-2,NA,TRBV5-1,TRBD2,TGCGCCAGCAGCTTGGCCCCGGGACTAGCGGGAGCAGGCACCGGGGAGCTGTTTTTT,CASSLAPGLAGAGTGELFF
TRBJ1-5,NA,TRBV7-2,NA,TGTGCCAGCAGCTCTCAAACGGGGCCCCAGCATTTT,CASSSQTGPQHF
TRBJ1-5,NA,TRBV7-3,NA,TGTGCCAGCAGCTTAACGACAGACCCATGGGAGCCCCAGCATTTT,CASSLTTDPWEPQHF
TRBJ1-2,few,TRBV28,TRBD1,TGTGCCAGCAGTCGGACAGGTTATGGCTACACCTTC,CASSRTGYGYTF
TRBJ2-3,NA,TRBV29-1,TRBD2,TGCAGCGTTGATACTAGCGGGACCACAGATACGCAGTATTTT,CSVDTSGTTDTQYF
TRBJ2-1,NA,TRBV19,NA,TGTGCCAGCGCCCCACATGCGGACAATGAGCAGTTCTTC,CASAPHADNEQFF
TRBJ2-3,few,TRBV5-1,TRBD2,TGCGCCAGCAGCCCTACCGGGCTAGCGGGAGTAACAGATACGCAGTATTTT,CASSPTGLAGVTDTQYF
TRBJ1-2,NA,TRBV2,TRBD1,TGTGCCAGCAGGGGGACAGGGACTGGCTACACCTTC,CASRGTGTGYTF
TRBJ1-2,NA,TRBV28,TRBD1,TGTGCCAGCAGTTTAACACAGGGGAACTATGGCTACACCTTC,CASSLTQGNYGYTF
TRBJ2-5,NA,TRBV7-7,TRBD2,TGTGCTAGCAGCTTTATGTCCGGGCCCGGGAGGGAGACCCAGTACTTC,CASSFMSGPGRETQYF
TRBJ1-5,NA,TRBV28,NA,TGTGCCAGCAGTACGCCACCGACACGGCAGCCCCAGCATTTT,CASSTPPTRQPQHF
TRBJ2-3,NA,TRBV18,NA,TGTGCCAGCTCAGCCGGGACTCGCACAGATACGCAGTATTTT,CASSAGTRTDTQYF
TRBJ1-1,many,TRBV12-3/TRBV12-4,TRBD1,TGTGCCAGCAGTAGGACAGGGAACACTGAAGCTTTCTTT,CASSRTGNTEAFF
TRBJ1-1,NA,TRBV7-9,NA,TGTGCCAGCAGCTTAGCCCTCCTGAACACTGAAGCTTTCTTT,CASSLALLNTEAFF
TRBJ2-5,NA,TRBV5-1,TRBD2,TGCGCCAGCAGCCCGGGACTAGCGGGACAGGAGACCCAGTACTTC,CASSPGLAGQETQYF
TRBJ2-7,once,TRBV19,NA,TGTGCCAGTAGTATAGGTCAGGCACGCGAGCAGTACTTC,CASSIGQAREQYF
TRBJ1-2,NA,TRBV5-4,TRBD1,TGTGCCAGTAAATTTACGATTGGGACAGCTTATGGCTACACCTTC,CASKFTIGTAYGYTF
TRBJ2-3,NA,TRBV19,TRBD1,TGTGCCAGTAGTATCTTGACAGGGTCGGACGCAGATACGCAGTATTTT,CASSILTGSDADTQYF
TRBJ1-1,NA,TRBV18,NA,TGTGCCAGCTCACCATCCCACGACAGTTTGAACACTGAAGCTTTCTTT,CASSPSHDSLNTEAFF
TRBJ1-5,NA,TRBV5-6,TRBD1,TGTGCCAGCAGCTTGTCGGCAGGGGGCTGGGGTCAGCCCCAGCATTTT,CASSLSAGGWGQPQHF
TRBJ1-4,NA,TRBV11-2,TRBD1,TGTGCCAGCAGCTTGGACAGGGTTAATGAAAAACTGTTTTTT,CASSLDRVNEKLFF
TRBJ2-1,few,TRBV28,TRBD1,TGTGCCAGCAGGGGGGACAGTGTATTGCACAATGAGCAGTTCTTC,CASRGDSVLHNEQFF
TRBJ2-3,NA,TRBV27,NA,TGTGCCAGCAGTTTACTGGTCTTGGGCAGGGGGGCAGATACGCAGTATTTT,CASSLLVLGRGADTQYF
TRBJ1-5,NA,TRBV9,TRBD1,TGTGCCAGCAGCAAACAGGGGATGAGCAATCAGCCCCAGCATTTT,CASSKQGMSNQPQHF
TRBJ2-1,NA,TRBV27,TRBD2,TGTGCCAGCAGTTTAATAGCGGGCTCCTACAATGAGCAGTTCTTC,CASSLIAGSYNEQFF
TRBJ2-7,NA,TRBV6-6,NA,TGTGCCAGCAGTTACCAATACGAGCAGTACTTC,CASSYQYEQYF
TRBJ2-7,NA,TRBV19,NA,TGTGCCAGTAGTAAACAGGGGGGGGAGTCCTACGAGCAGTACTTC,CASSKQGGESYEQYF
TRBJ1-2,NA,TRBV19,TRBD1,TGTGCCAGCCTAAACCGGGACAGCTATGGCTACACCTTC,CASLNRDSYGYTF
TRBJ2-4,NA,TRBV7-2,NA,TGTGCCAGCAGCTTAGATAGGGGTCGTGGAAACATTCAGTACTTC,CASSLDRGRGNIQYF
TRBJ2-7,NA,TRBV6-5,NA,TGTGCCAGCAGTTCCGGCATCGCGTCGGGGGAGCAGTACTTC,CASSSGIASGEQYF
TRBJ2-2,NA,TRBV11-3,TRBD2,TGTGCCAGCAGCTTAGCGGGGACTAGCGGAACGAACACCGGGGAGCTGTTTTTT,CASSLAGTSGTNTGELFF
TRBJ1-1,once,TRBV9,TRBD1,TGTGCCAGCAGCGAAGGGACAGGGGTTACTGAAGCTTTCTTT,CASSEGTGVTEAFF
TRBJ2-2,large,TRBV28,NA,TGTGCCAGCAGTTTATTCGGAGGAAACACCGGGGAGCTGTTTTTT,CASSLFGGNTGELFF
TRBJ1-6,NA,TRBV4-2,NA,TGTGCCAGCAGCCAATTCTCCTCGGGATCAGGATCACCCCTCCACTTT,CASSQFSSGSGSPLHF
TRBJ1-1,NA,TRBV30,NA,TGTGCCTGGAGTGGACTCAGAGGAACTGAAGCTTTCTTT,CAWSGLRGTEAFF
TRBJ1-1,NA,TRBV18,NA,TGTGCCAGCTCACCGGGGGGGCAAGTGAACACTGAAGCTTTCTTT,CASSPGGQVNTEAFF